These T cell receptor beta chains were read from a single sample in a study of shared clonotypes between healthy human individuals. The data were produced by immunoSEQ multiplex PCR, yet TCRdb's version contains in-frame clones alone and is incomplete. The sample yields about 2.3 million clones, more than 85% seen once. The specimen sequenced was naive CD4+ T cells from PBMCs. These receptor sequences come from a man between 18 and 35 years old in good health. Some clones in this sample may be carry-over from other donors' samples. CDR3s include the opening cysteine and the closing phenylalanine or tryptophan. Fields, in order: J gene, V gene, D gene, clone size, CDR3 protein, CDR3 DNA. D genes are given only for firm matches. Clone size is shown for a subset of rows, as once, few, many or a class of expanded clone.

TRBJ1-5,TRBV7-9,TRBD1,few,CASSLGGTGNNQPQHF,TGTGCCAGCAGCTTAGGGGGGACAGGGAATAATCAGCCCCAGCATTTT
TRBJ2-7,TRBV18,NA,NA,CASSPRHDYEQYF,TGTGCCAGCTCACCACGACATGACTACGAGCAGTACTTC
TRBJ2-3,TRBV5-1,TRBD1,NA,CASTRGLITDTQYF,TGCGCCAGCACCAGGGGGCTTATTACAGATACGCAGTATTTT
TRBJ2-5,TRBV7-9,TRBD2,NA,CASSPGLAGETQYF,TGTGCCAGCAGCCCCGGACTAGCGGGAGAGACCCAGTACTTC
TRBJ2-3,TRBV5-1,NA,NA,CASSTDGIDDTQYF,TGCGCCAGCAGCACCGACGGCATCGATGATACGCAGTATTTT
TRBJ1-1,TRBV18,NA,NA,CASSPRWGNTEAFF,TGTGCCAGCTCACCAAGGTGGGGGAACACTGAAGCTTTCTTT
TRBJ2-3,TRBV5-1,NA,NA,CASSLRRGTDTQYF,TGCGCCAGCAGCTTGCGGCGGGGAACAGATACGCAGTATTTT
TRBJ2-1,TRBV2,NA,NA,CASTPQGIHEQFF,TGTGCCAGCACCCCTCAAGGCATCCATGAGCAGTTCTTC
TRBJ2-3,TRBV19,TRBD2,NA,CASSPLGHAGGTDTQYF,TGTGCCAGTAGTCCACTCGGGCACGCGGGGGGCACAGATACGCAGTATTTT
TRBJ1-4,TRBV6-1,NA,NA,CASSRDGKLFF,TGTGCCAGCAGCCGCGATGGAAAACTGTTTTTT
TRBJ1-2,TRBV29-1,TRBD1,NA,CSGTGDYGYTF,TGCAGCGGAACAGGGGACTATGGCTACACCTTC